These 13 T cell receptor beta chains came from one sample sequenced in a study of T cell responses to AZD1222 COVID-19 vaccine. TCRdb keeps only in-frame clones here, not all; method: immunoSEQ multiplex PCR. The table has 180,000 or so clones, approximately 92% seen once. Sequenced here: peripheral blood, sampled 28 days after the second dose of the MenACWY control vaccine. The source of these receptors is an adult who received the MenACWY meningococcal vaccine as a control.

The genes are TRBV28 and TRBJ1-4, with D perhaps TRBD1 (5 bases). V lost 11 bases and J 3 bases, leaving 16 bases between the germline ends. The CDR3 extends over 14 amino acids. The germline CDR1 and CDR2 sequences are MDHEN and SYDVKM. Written as DNA, the CDR3 is TGTGCCTCCCGGTTGGGGCCCTCTAATGAAAAACTGTTTTTT. Protein sequence: CASRLGPSNEKLFF.

The chain recombines TRBV5-1 with TRBJ1-4, with D possibly matching TRBD1 (6 bases). The V gene lost 0 bases and the J gene lost 7 bases, with 16 bases spanning the gap. Germline-derived CDR1 and CDR2 are SGHRS and YFSETQ. There are 16 residues in the CDR3. CDR3 in DNA: TGCGCCAGCAGCTTGGTCGGGCCGGGGGCCGGTGAAAAACTGTTTTTT. Translated: CASSLVGPGAGEKLFF.

This rearrangement joins TRBV6-5 to TRBJ1-4; 7 bases align to TRBD1. The CDR3 loop spans 15 amino acids. The trim removed 6 bases at V and 5 bases at J, leaving 9 bases unmatched. From germline, CDR1 is MNHEY and CDR2 SVGAGI. CDR3 sequence reads: CASRTTGAGNEKLFF. The CDR3 coding sequence is TGTGCCAGCAGAACCACAGGGGCAGGCAATGAAAAACTGTTTTTT.

This chain uses TRBV5-5 with TRBJ1-1; no firm D call. Trimming stripped 0 bases from V and 4 bases from J, with 13 bases between. From germline, CDR1 is SGHKS and CDR2 YYEKEE (reference sequence). CDR3 length equals 15 residues. CDR3 in amino acids: CASSLGWVGGTEAFF. Here the CDR3 DNA reads TGTGCCAGCAGCTTGGGTTGGGTAGGCGGCACTGAAGCTTTCTTT.

The chain joins TRBV5-5 to TRBJ1-4; D is unresolved. V lost 1 base to trimming and J lost 0 bases, with 7 bases between them. This CDR3 is 15 amino acids long. Germline CDR1 reads SGHKS; CDR2 reads YYEKEE (reference sequence). CDR3 protein: CASSLQAATNEKLFF. CDR3 nucleotide sequence: TGTGCCAGCAGCTTGCAGGCTGCAACTAATGAAAAACTGTTTTTT.

This chain uses TRBV7-2 with TRBJ2-1; D gene unclear. CDR3 size: 12 residues. Germline CDR1 SGHTA, CDR2 FQGNSA. V was shortened by 4 bases and J by 8 bases, with 9 bases between the two germline ends. The CDR3: CASSYGIYEQFF. DNA of the CDR3: TGTGCCAGCAGCTATGGGATCTATGAGCAGTTCTTC.

The gene calls are TRBV3-1 (or the pseudogene TRBV3-2) and TRBJ1-1; D gene ambiguous. The CDR3 sequence is 13 residues long. Looked up from germline, CDR1 is LGHDT and CDR2 is YNNKEL (reference sequence). Trimming removed 2 bases from V and 10 bases from J, with 14 bases in between. The CDR3, as DNA: TGTGCCAGCAGCCAATCACGGGATCGGGGAGCTTTCTTT. Amino acids: CASSQSRDRGAFF.

The rearrangement uses TRBV3-1 (or the pseudogene TRBV3-2) and TRBJ1-1; D remains unclear. There are 14 residues in the CDR3. CDR1 and CDR2 (germline): LGHDT, YNNKEL (reference sequence). The ends were cut back, 1 base at V and 1 base at J, with 7 bases in the middle. CDR3: CASSQGSANTEAFF. The CDR3 coding sequence is TGTGCCAGCAGCCAAGGGTCAGCGAACACTGAAGCTTTCTTT.

This sequence joins TRBV7-2 and TRBJ1-6; unclear D gene. This CDR3 contains 16 residues. V was clipped by 5 bases and J by 5 bases, with 16 bases between them. Per germline, CDR1 SGHTA and CDR2 FQGNSA. Here the CDR3 DNA reads TGTGCCAGCAGCCCCTGGTTCGGAAAGAATAATTCACCCCTCCACTTT. It yields the protein CASSPWFGKNNSPLHF.

V usage is TRBV6-2 or TRBV6-3 and J usage is TRBJ1-1; 12 bases are a match to TRBD1. The CDR3 consists of 19 residues. Germline values: CDR1 MNHEY, CDR2 SVGEGT. Losses at the gene ends were 5 bases for V and 4 bases for J; bases not matched to a gene: 17. CDR3 sequence: CASSHRPGQGARLGTEAFF. The CDR3 region has the DNA TGTGCCAGCAGTCACCGTCCGGGACAGGGGGCGCGGTTGGGCACTGAAGCTTTCTTT.

The chain employs TRBV7-6 and TRBJ1-1; 7 bases match TRBD1. CDR3 length: 15 residues. Germline trimming cut 5 bases from V and 4 bases from J; bases unmatched to any gene: 10. Germline lookup yields CDR1 SGHVS and CDR2 FNYEAQ. Here the CDR3 reads CASSAVQGSPTEAFF. DNA for the CDR3: TGTGCCAGCAGCGCTGTACAGGGGTCGCCCACTGAAGCTTTCTTT.

This chain joins TRBV2 and TRBJ2-1; 9 bases map to TRBD2. This CDR3 is 15 amino acids long. J gave up 0 bases and V 8 bases, and 5 bases lay outside the gene matches. CDR1 SNHLY and CDR2 FYNNEI come from the germline V gene. The CDR3, as DNA: TGTGCCAGCGGGACTAGCTCCAGCTCCTACAATGAGCAGTTCTTC. Residues: CASGTSSSSYNEQFF.

This chain connects TRBV2 to TRBJ1-1, with a possible D match to TRBD1 (5 bases). Germline lookup yields CDR1 SNHLY and CDR2 FYNNEI. The V end was cut by 7 bases, the J end by 4 bases, with 16 bases between. CDR3 size: 14 residues. This CDR3 reads CASIKGLSITEAFF. In DNA, the CDR3 is TGTGCCAGCATTAAGGGGCTGAGCATCACTGAAGCTTTCTTT.